This entry features one T cell receptor (beta chain) sequence. The data were taken from a study of blood T cell repertoires in COVID-19. At the level of the study: Samples taken during acute and convalescent COVID-19 were collected in the United States, Italy and Spain.

As originally analysed: Scientists estimated how many nucleated cells there were by amplifying reference gene primers. TCRdb's copy holds only in-frame clones and misses some; the assay was immunoSEQ multiplex PCR. V and J calls and clone size are copied from that table; D and trimming were computed from the DNA. In the table there are 150,000 to 200,000 clones, approximately 80% of which are singletons. V dropped 1 base and J dropped 0 bases, with 13 bases sitting between them. Germline V lookup: CDR1 SNHLY, CDR2 FYNNEI. The CDR3 consists of 17 residues. The V call is TRBV2, the J call TRBJ1-3; D is undetermined. The clonotype comes from a woman aged 55-70 years with acute or convalescent COVID-19. Sequencing input: peripheral blood. The CDR3 sequence: CASSEVRAPSSGNTIYF. CDR3 bases: TGTGCCAGCAGTGAAGTGAGGGCCCCAAGCTCTGGAAACACCATATATTTT.